The entry that follows covers one T cell receptor beta chain sequence. The antigen is undetermined. Orbital computed tomography, thyroid ultrasound, serum thyroxine and TRAb, and clinical symptoms together informed the diagnoses. PBMCs stemmed from around 10 ml fresh peripheral blood. Looked up from germline, CDR1 is LNHDA and CDR2 is SQIVND (reference sequence). The ends lost 4 bases at V and 5 bases at J; junction bases unmatched: 8. The CDR3 extends over 16 amino acids. TCR beta CDR3 region amplification was performed from RNA transcripts. The HTBI primer set served for first-round RT-PCR of the TCR CDR3. MiXCR, applied by TCRdb to the multiplex PCR reads, yields one record per CDR3 protein. The table records 350,000 to 450,000 distinct CDR3 sequences, about 14% of them present only once. The sample originates from a study of T cells in Graves' hyperthyroidism and ophthalmopathy. Broader study findings: Peripheral blood also featured most of the thyroid clonotypes expanded above 0.001.

J is TRBJ1-6 and V is TRBV19; the match to TRBD1 covers 7 bases. This TCR was recovered from a woman aged 55-70 years with Graves' hyperthyroidism. Sequencing was performed on blood. This CDR3 reads CASSKYRDRHNSPLHF. In DNA form, the CDR3 reads TGTGCCAGTAGTAAATACCGGGACAGACATAATTCACCCCTCCACTTT. Variable domain in full (rest from reference TRBV19 and TRBJ1-6): DGGITQSPKYLFRKEGQNVTLSCEQNLNHDAMYWYRQDPGQGLRLIYYSQIVNDFQKGDIAEGYSVSREKKESFPLTVTSAQKNPTAFYLCASSKYRDRHNSPLHFGNGTRLTVT.